This T cell receptor (beta chain) was documented in a study of identifying expanded T cells in peripheral blood. Sequencing used immunoSEQ multiplex PCR; TCRdb keeps in-frame clones, though not all of them. The table includes about 94,000 clones, approximately 85% detected once. V lost 3 bases and J lost 5, with 10 bases in between. Germline loops: CDR1 WNHNN, CDR2 SYGVQD (reference sequence). CDR3 size: 14 residues. This clonotype was obtained from a person aged 18 to 70 in good health. Sequenced sample: blood. The chain couples TRBV10-1 to TRBJ1-4; tentative D call: TRBD1 (6 bases). DNA for the CDR3: TGCGCCAGCAGTGACGGGACACTAAATGAAAAACTGTTTTTT. Amino acid sequence: CASSDGTLNEKLFF.